Below are 16 T cell receptor beta chains sequenced from a single sample in a study of beta chain features in type 1 diabetes. Findings of the study overall: A moderate, significant TCRB CDR3 shortening appeared in type 1 diabetes across four CD4+ subsets.

TCRB transcripts that were expressed got sequenced, as all of the isolated RNA had been reverse transcribed. Produced via immunoSEQ multiplex PCR; TCRdb's table is partial and in-frame only. The table lists around 170,000 clones, roughly 9% of them singletons, with roughly 0.7% in the top ten. The antigens for these receptors are not known. Source material: central memory CD4+ T cells from blood. These receptors all come from a woman between 25 and 40 years old with type 1 diabetes.

The chain uses TRBV6-5 and TRBJ1-5; 8 bases fit TRBD1. Losses at the gene ends were 6 bases for V and 2 bases for J; bases not matched to a gene: 6. CDR1 MNHEY and CDR2 SVGAGI come from the germline V gene. This CDR3 is 15 amino acids long. CDR3 in DNA: TGTGCCAGCAGGAAGGGACAGGACGGCAATCAGCCCCAGCATTTT. Protein product: CASRKGQDGNQPQHF.

In its sample, this clone was seen a few times. CDR3 sequence: CASSPEGQGAGGYTF. The CDR3 DNA follows: TGTGCCAGCAGCCCAGAGGGACAGGGGGCAGGTGGCTACACCTTC. The V call is TRBV7-6, the J call TRBJ1-2, with TRBD1 identical over 12 bases. The CDR3 runs 15 residues. Germline V gene lookup returns CDR1 SGHVS and CDR2 FNYEAQ. Unmatched junction bases numbered 8, after V lost 5 bases and J lost 7 bases.

The rearrangement uses TRBV7-3 and TRBJ2-5; a possible D gene is TRBD2 (6 bases). The CDR3 sequence is 14 residues long. V was clipped by 5 bases and J by 5 bases, with 15 bases between them. Germline-derived CDR1 and CDR2 are SGHTA and FQGTGA. CDR3 DNA: TGTGCCAGCAGCCCCTACGGGAGTTTGGAGACCCAGTACTTC. Amino acids: CASSPYGSLETQYF.

The chain recombines TRBV28 with TRBJ2-7, with 7 bases lining up with TRBD2. Trimming at V came to 2 bases and at J to 0 bases, leaving 4 bases not matched to a gene. Per the germline V gene, CDR1 is MDHEN and CDR2 is SYDVKM. The CDR3 consists of 15 residues. Here the CDR3 reads CASSLPGTNSYEQYF. As DNA, the CDR3 is TGTGCCAGCAGTTTACCCGGGACTAACTCCTACGAGCAGTACTTC.

V and J are TRBV11-2 and TRBJ1-1; the match to TRBD1 covers 12 bases. Germline V gene data show CDR1 as SGHAT and CDR2 as FQNNGV. Trimming at V came to 6 bases and at J to 6 bases, leaving 8 bases not matched to a gene. CDR3 length equals 15 residues. The CDR3 sequence: CASRLPGQGAAEAFF. CDR3 bases: TGTGCCAGCAGGCTTCCGGGACAGGGGGCCGCTGAAGCTTTCTTT.

As regards this clone: The sample contains more than one DNA sequence encoding this CDR3. V gene TRBV18 combines with J gene TRBJ1-1, with 7 bases identical to TRBD1. Germline V gene data show CDR1 as KGHSH and CDR2 as LQKENI. The V segment lost 5 bases and the J segment 1 base; nucleotides outside the gene matches: 1. This CDR3 has 13 amino acids. The CDR3 coding sequence is TGTGCCAGCTCAGGACAGGCGAACACTGAAGCTTTCTTT. Encoded protein: CASSGQANTEAFF.

The chain recombines TRBV7-3 with TRBJ2-2, with 11 bases matching TRBD2. After removal of 5 bases from V and 3 bases from J, the junction contained 2 bases not matched to a gene. CDR3 length: 15 amino acids. Germline CDR1 and CDR2: SGHTA and FQGTGA. CDR3 bases: TGTGCCAGCAGCGAGGGACTAGCGGACACCGGGGAGCTGTTTTTT. Translating it yields CASSEGLADTGELFF.

This clone was seen more than once but under ten times. The chain employs TRBV5-4 and TRBJ2-7, with 10 bases fitting TRBD1. V dropped 4 bases and J dropped 6; count of bases not matched to a gene: 10. Germline CDR1 and CDR2: SGHNT and YYREEE (reference sequence). The CDR3 is 15 amino acids. The CDR3 nucleotides are TGTGCCAGCAGCCCCGGAAAGGACAGGGGGTCCGAGCAGTACTTC. Its protein product is CASSPGKDRGSEQYF.

This clone came up a few times. This chain uses TRBV9 with TRBJ2-7; 14 nucleotides line up with TRBD2. Germline assignment: CDR1 SGDLS and CDR2 YYNGEE. The V gene end was trimmed by 3 bases and the J gene end by 0 bases; junction bases not matched to a gene: 2. The CDR3 is 16 amino acids. In nucleotides, the CDR3 is TGTGCCAGCAGCGCCGGACTAGCGGGAGGCTCCTACGAGCAGTACTTC. Amino acid sequence: CASSAGLAGGSYEQYF.

The chain couples TRBV11-3 to TRBJ2-1; TRBD1 might be the D (6 bases). The CDR3 length is 15 residues. The V gene's germline CDR1 is SGHNT and CDR2 YENEEA. Trimming took 5 bases from V and 8 from J, leaving 19 bases between them. The CDR3 DNA reads as TGTGCCAGCAGCGCCGGCTCAACAGGGTGGGATGAGCAGTTCTTC. Protein product: CASSAGSTGWDEQFF.

The chain carries TRBV4-1 and TRBJ1-5, with D hard to call. This CDR3 region has 13 residues. V was pared by 1 base and J by 9 bases, with 10 bases between. Germline CDR1 MGHRA, CDR2 YSYEKL. CDR3 DNA sequence: TGCGCCAGCAGCCAAGGGGAGAGCCGGCCCCAGCATTTT. It codes for CASSQGESRPQHF.

In this sample, this clone turned up a few times. V is TRBV4-1 and J is TRBJ1-2; 10 bases agree with TRBD1. Germline values: CDR1 MGHRA, CDR2 YSYEKL. The trim removed 4 bases at V and 5 bases at J, leaving 10 bases unmatched. CDR3 length: 16 residues. CDR3 nucleotides: TGCGCCAGCAGCCCCGAGGATGGACAGGGGGTTTATGGCTACACCTTC. Its translation: CASSPEDGQGVYGYTF.

This clone was seen a handful of times. The genes are TRBV25-1 and TRBJ2-3; D unresolved. The V and J ends lost 2 bases and 0 bases respectively, with 15 bases between them. CDR3 length equals 17 residues. CDR1 is MGHDK and CDR2 is SYGVNS in the germline V gene. This CDR3 reads CASSEDRQAFSTDTQYF. DNA for the CDR3: TGTGCCAGCAGTGAAGATAGGCAGGCCTTTAGCACAGATACGCAGTATTTT.

There are a few counts of this clone. J is TRBJ1-2 and V is TRBV18, with TRBD1 as a possible D gene (5 bases). The V end lost 0 bases, the J end lost 7 bases, and 12 bases lay between the germline ends. This CDR3 contains 14 residues. Per the germline V gene, CDR1 is KGHSH and CDR2 is LQKENI. CDR3 loop: CASSPPAGPGGYTF. CDR3 in DNA: TGTGCCAGCTCACCACCGGCGGGGCCGGGTGGCTACACCTTC.

This clone occurred a few times. V is TRBV29-1 and J is TRBJ1-5; TRBD1 aligns across 8 bases. Germline-derived CDR1 and CDR2 are SQVTM and ANQGSEA. After removal of 3 bases from V and 6 bases from J, the junction contained 4 bases not matched to a gene. The CDR3 covers 13 residues. The CDR3 sequence is CSVDQGAGQPQHF. Written as DNA, the CDR3 is TGCAGCGTTGACCAGGGGGCCGGTCAGCCCCAGCATTTT. Drawing the rest from reference TRBV29-1 and TRBJ1-5, the complete variable domain is SAVISQKPSRDICQRGTSLTIQCQVDSQVTMMFWYRQQPGQSLTLIATANQGSEATYESGFVIDKFPISRPNLTFSTLTVSNMSPEDSSIYLCSVDQGAGQPQHFGDGTRLSIL.

This clone appeared a few times. The chain uses TRBV10-3 and TRBJ2-1, with 12 bases identical to TRBD2. CDR1 and CDR2 (germline): ENHRY, SYGVKD. V trimming: 8 bases; J trimming: 7 bases; junction bases outside the gene matches: 18. This CDR3 comprises 18 residues. Here the CDR3 DNA reads TGTGCCATCGGATTACCTAGCGGGAGGGCCCTCGTTGGTAATGAGCAGTTCTTC. Amino acid sequence: CAIGLPSGRALVGNEQFF.